Following are 30 T cell receptor beta chains from one sample sequenced in a study of T-cell reconstitution after alpha-beta-depleted transplantation in children. Unique molecular identifiers were built into the TCRbeta library. MiXCR, run by TCRdb on the PCR reads, gives a single entry per CDR3 protein. The data hold approximately 200,000 distinct CDR3 sequences, with 5% to 6.5% observed a single time. The input for sequencing was PBMCs, taken before TCRalphabeta/CD19-depleted stem cell transplant. The receptor source for this set is a girl less than two years old with combined immunodeficiency, due to receive a stem cell transplant.

This clonotype appeared many times. The V and J genes are TRBV20-1 and TRBJ1-4; 10 bases fit TRBD1. Trimming took 4 bases from V and 6 from J; bases not matched to a gene: 2. The CDR3 has 13 amino acids. In germline, CDR1 is DFQATT, CDR2 SNEGSKA (reference sequence). The CDR3 loop reads CSATGTGDEKLFF. CDR3 bases: TGCAGTGCTACCGGGACAGGGGATGAAAAACTGTTTTTT.

This clonotype came up many times. J is TRBJ2-1 and V is TRBV11-1; TRBD2 matches at 7 bases. The length of the CDR3 is 12 residues. V gave up 4 bases and J gave up 15 bases; unmatched junction bases: 9. Per the germline V gene, CDR1 is SGHAT and CDR2 is FQDESV (reference sequence). In DNA, the CDR3 is TGTGCCAGCAGCTCTAGCGGACTCGGACGGTTCTTC. It translates to CASSSSGLGRFF.

This clonotype was counted ten times or more. The rearrangement links TRBV12-3 or TRBV12-4 to TRBJ2-2; D is ambiguous. The CDR3 spans 12 residues. Trimming took off 3 bases at V and 6 bases at J, with 5 bases between the two ends. In DNA, the CDR3 is TGTGCCAGCAGTTTCAAGCCCGGGGAGCTGTTTTTT. It encodes CASSFKPGELFF.

Regarding this clonotype: This may stem from a read error, because a much larger clone lies one nucleotide away. The V and J genes are TRBV5-1 and TRBJ2-1, with TRBD2 matching 10 bases. The CDR3 is 15 residues long. Germline loops: CDR1 SGHRS, CDR2 YFSETQ. Trimming removed 7 bases from V and 6 bases from J; junction bases left unmatched: 10. The CDR3 DNA reads TGCGCCAGCGCCCCCCTTGCTAGCGGGAGCAATGAGCAGTTCTTC. Its translation is CASAPLASGSNEQFF. Full variable domain (missing parts from reference TRBV5-1 and TRBJ2-1): KAGVTQTPRYLIKTRGQQVTLSCSPISGHRSVSWYQQTPGQGLQFLFEYFSETQRNKGNFPGRFSGRQFSNSRSEMNVSTLELGDSALYLCASAPLASGSNEQFFGPGTRLTVL.

The table lists this clonotype with many counts. The chain combines TRBV12-3 or TRBV12-4 with TRBJ2-1; tentative D call: TRBD1 (6 bases). The CDR3 has 15 amino acids. Trimming pared 6 bases from V and 7 bases from J, leaving 19 bases between. The CDR3 is CASSPPWGLMNEQFF. In nucleotides, the CDR3 is TGTGCCAGCAGCCCCCCCTGGGGGCTGATGAATGAGCAGTTCTTC.

This clonotype occurred many times. The V and J genes are TRBV20-1 and TRBJ2-1; tentatively, D is TRBD1 (5 bases). Germline V gene data show CDR1 as DFQATT and CDR2 as SNEGSKA (reference sequence). The CDR3 runs to 14 residues. V was clipped by 0 bases and J by 6 bases, with 12 bases between them. The chain's CDR3 is CSARDLVRGNEQFF. As DNA, the CDR3 is TGCAGTGCTAGAGATCTGGTTAGGGGCAATGAGCAGTTCTTC.

This clonotype was seen ten or more times. The rearrangement joins TRBV28 to TRBJ1-2; D is uncertain. The length of the CDR3 is 15 residues. The ends were cut back, 5 bases at V and 8 bases at J, with 21 bases in the middle. Germline assignment: CDR1 MDHEN and CDR2 SYDVKM. The CDR3, as DNA: TGTGCCAGCAGTACGGTGCTTCGAACAGCGTGGGGCTACACCTTC. This translates into CASSTVLRTAWGYTF.

This clonotype was observed a handful of times. The CDR3 coding sequence is TGTGCCAGCAGCCCCCGGGTCCAAAATCAGCCCCAGCATTTT. The encoded protein is CASSPRVQNQPQHF. V and J are TRBV16 and TRBJ1-5; D is undetermined. The CDR3 consists of 14 residues. Germline CDR1 KGHSY, CDR2 FQNENV. V dropped 4 bases and J dropped 4 bases, with 11 bases sitting between them.

This chain joins TRBV12-3 or TRBV12-4 and TRBJ2-5, with D possibly called TRBD1 or TRBD2 (5 bases each). The CDR3 is 15 amino acids. V was shortened by 3 bases and J by 8 bases, with 19 bases between the two germline ends. The CDR3 DNA sequence: TGTGCCAGCAGTTTTAACCCGTTTGGGGGAGAAACCCAGTACTTC. It specifies CASSFNPFGGETQYF.

This clonotype was counted at least ten times. The J gene is TRBJ2-7, the V gene TRBV29-1, with D perhaps matching TRBD2 (6 bases). This CDR3 is 14 amino acids long. V dropped 4 bases and J dropped 6 bases, with 19 bases sitting between them. From germline, CDR1 is SQVTM and CDR2 ANQGSEA. This chain's CDR3 is CSVGGGGLRIEQYF. The CDR3 region has the DNA TGCAGCGTTGGGGGAGGTGGCCTCAGGATCGAGCAGTACTTC.

Many counts were recorded for this clonotype. The rearrangement uses TRBV5-1 and TRBJ2-1; 11 bases are shared with TRBD2. After removal of 4 bases from V and 8 bases from J, the junction contained 8 bases not matched to a gene. The CDR3 is made up of 15 amino acids. Per the germline V gene, CDR1 is SGHRS and CDR2 is YFSETQ. CDR3 region: CASSTVAGGLDEQFF. CDR3 in DNA: TGCGCCAGCAGCACCGTAGCGGGGGGGCTTGATGAGCAGTTCTTC.

By sample share, this clonotype is medium-sized (0.01 to 0.1%). The chain combines TRBV12-3 or TRBV12-4 with TRBJ2-3; D is unclear. V lost 6 bases, J lost 2 bases, and 18 bases lay in between. The CDR3 has 16 residues. The CDR3 spells CASSPFMGYHTDTQYF. CDR3 coding DNA: TGTGCCAGCAGCCCTTTCATGGGGTACCACACAGATACGCAGTATTTT.

This clonotype was picked up many times. DNA for the CDR3: TGTGCCAGCAGGAGCTTGGCGGGGCGATCTGCGAACACCGGGGAGCTGTTTTTT. It translates to CASRSLAGRSANTGELFF. V usage is TRBV27 and J usage is TRBJ2-2; TRBD2 is a possible D gene (6 bases). The length of the CDR3 is 18 residues. Germline CDR1 MNHEY, CDR2 SMNVEV (reference sequence). The V and J ends lost 6 bases and 0 bases respectively, with 20 bases between them.

This clonotype was counted a few times. In DNA form, the CDR3 reads TGTGCCACCAGCAGAGTAAGGGGGAGACTAGCGGGATACTACAATGAGCAGTTCTTC. As protein: CATSRVRGRLAGYYNEQFF. The V and J genes are TRBV15 and TRBJ2-1; TRBD2 matches 11 bases. This CDR3 has 19 amino acids. The J segment lost 3 bases and the V segment lost 1 base, leaving 11 bases of the junction unmatched. Looked up from germline, CDR1 is LNHNV and CDR2 is YYDKDF (reference sequence).

This clonotype was observed at least ten times. V gene TRBV7-6 combines with J gene TRBJ2-5, with 7 bases aligning to TRBD1. The germline gives CDR1 SGHVS, CDR2 FNYEAQ. The CDR3 length is 15 residues. V was clipped by 5 bases and J by 2 bases; unmatched bases: 8. The DNA for the CDR3 is TGTGCCAGCAGCCGGACAGGAAGCTATCAAGAGACCCAGTACTTC. As protein: CASSRTGSYQETQYF. Full variable domain (outside the CDR3, taken from reference TRBV7-6 and TRBJ2-5): GAGVSQSPRYKVTKRGQDVALRCDPISGHVSLYWYRQALGQGPEFLTYFNYEAQQDKSGLPNDRFSAERPEGSISTLTIQRTEQRDSAMYRCASSRTGSYQETQYFGPGTRLLVL.

The table lists this clonotype with many counts. This chain uses TRBV5-1 with TRBJ1-1; D is unclear. The germline gives CDR1 SGHRS, CDR2 YFSETQ. The CDR3 extends over 14 amino acids. Trimming left V 2 bases short and J 0 bases short, with 8 bases between. CDR3: CASSFLPMNTEAFF. Written as DNA, the CDR3 is TGCGCCAGCAGCTTCCTCCCCATGAACACTGAAGCTTTCTTT.

This clonotype was detected many times. The chain uses TRBV5-1 and TRBJ2-5; tentatively, D is TRBD1 (6 bases). V shed 0 bases and J shed 2 bases, with 11 bases lying between them. Germline loops: CDR1 SGHRS, CDR2 YFSETQ. The CDR3 extends over 15 amino acids. The CDR3 sequence: CASSLATGQQETQYF. The CDR3 region has the DNA TGCGCCAGCAGCTTGGCCACAGGGCAACAAGAGACCCAGTACTTC. The full variable domain, completed using reference TRBV5-1 and TRBJ2-5, is KAGVTQTPRYLIKTRGQQVTLSCSPISGHRSVSWYQQTPGQGLQFLFEYFSETQRNKGNFPGRFSGRQFSNSRSEMNVSTLELGDSALYLCASSLATGQQETQYFGPGTRLLVL.

This clonotype was counted at least ten times. The rearrangement links TRBV29-1 to TRBJ2-7, with 10 positions matching TRBD1. Germline trimming cut 4 bases from V and 5 bases from J; bases unmatched to any gene: 5. Germline CDR1 and CDR2: SQVTM and ANQGSEA. This CDR3 is built from 13 residues. The CDR3 DNA is TGCAGCGTTGGGACAGGGGGTCTCAACGAGCAGTACTTC. Translating gives CSVGTGGLNEQYF.

This clonotype was detected ten times or more. The J gene is TRBJ1-5, the V gene TRBV4-3; D uncertain. Germline CDR1 is LGHNA and CDR2 is YSLEER. The CDR3 consists of 17 residues. V gave up 3 bases and J gave up 1 base, with 16 bases separating them. In DNA, the CDR3 is TGCGCCAGCAGCCAGGGTCCGGTGACCGAAAGCAATCAGCCCCAGCATTTT. It specifies CASSQGPVTESNQPQHF.

The chain uses TRBV5-5 and TRBJ2-5; TRBD2 aligns across 14 bases. The germline V gene has CDR1 SGHKS and CDR2 YYEKEE (reference sequence). This CDR3 spans 18 amino acids. V was pared by 2 bases and J by 2 bases, with 8 bases of the junction left unmatched. The CDR3 sequence is CASSFLTSGGVRQETQYF. The CDR3, as DNA: TGTGCCAGCAGCTTCTTGACTAGCGGGGGGGTTCGGCAAGAGACCCAGTACTTC.

This clonotype was observed at least ten times. The chain carries TRBV29-1 and TRBJ2-7; TRBD2 matches at 8 bases. Per the germline V gene, CDR1 is SQVTM and CDR2 is ANQGSEA. Losses at the gene ends were 5 bases for V and 1 base for J; bases not matched to a gene: 10. CDR3 size: 15 residues. In DNA form, the CDR3 reads TGCAGCGTTAGGCTGAGCGGGAGTGTATCCTACGAGCAGTACTTC. Amino acid sequence: CSVRLSGSVSYEQYF.

Many counts were recorded for this clonotype. The CDR3 protein is CASIGTESYEQYF. DNA of the CDR3: TGTGCCAGCATCGGGACGGAATCCTACGAGCAGTACTTC. The rearrangement uses TRBV6-1 and TRBJ2-7; possibly TRBD1 or TRBD2 for D (5 bases each). V was shortened by 7 bases and J by 1 base, with 11 bases between the two germline ends. Germline-derived CDR1 and CDR2 are MNHNS and SASEGT. The CDR3 covers 13 residues.

This clonotype was seen ten or more times. The chain has TRBV4-2 and TRBJ2-1; 7 positions agree with TRBD1. V trimming: 7 bases; J trimming: 0 bases; junction bases outside the gene matches: 6. This CDR3 is 15 amino acids long. Germline-derived CDR1 and CDR2 are LGHNA and YNFKEQ. The CDR3 DNA reads as TGTGCCAGCAACGACAGGGTAAGCTCCTACAATGAGCAGTTCTTC. Protein product: CASNDRVSSYNEQFF.

This clonotype was counted at least ten times. The genes are TRBV9 and TRBJ2-7; D possibly corresponds to TRBD1 (5 bases). Trimming took off 0 bases at V and 2 bases at J, with 12 bases between the two ends. CDR1 and CDR2 from the germline V gene are SGDLS and YYNGEE. The CDR3 has 15 residues. CDR3 DNA sequence: TGTGCCAGCAGCGTAGAGTGGGGCGGACCCTACGAGCAGTACTTC. Protein: CASSVEWGGPYEQYF.

The genes are TRBV10-3 and TRBJ2-1; 9 positions agree with TRBD1. The CDR3 loop spans 16 amino acids. Trimming removed 2 bases from V and 6 bases from J; junction bases left unmatched: 8. Germline-derived CDR1 and CDR2 are ENHRY and SYGVKD. This CDR3 reads CAISEPNGDRANEQFF. The CDR3 coding sequence is TGTGCCATCAGTGAGCCAAATGGGGACAGGGCCAATGAGCAGTTCTTC.

This clonotype showed up many times. One end of the junction is discordant with germline, which a read error may explain. The chain combines TRBV27 with TRBJ1-5, with D possibly being TRBD1 (6 bases). Germline-derived CDR1 and CDR2 are MNHEY and SMNVEV (reference sequence). The CDR3 spans 13 residues. CDR3 residues: CASSPPTGQPQHF. The CDR3 DNA is TGTGCCAGCTCCCCCCCAACCGGACAGCCGCAGCATTTT.

This clonotype was observed at least ten times. The J gene is TRBJ2-1, the V gene TRBV29-1; 10 bases are a match to TRBD2. V lost 3 bases to trimming and J lost 0 bases; unmatched junction nucleotides: 14. Germline V gene data show CDR1 as SQVTM and CDR2 as ANQGSEA. This CDR3 spans 19 amino acids. The CDR3 sequence is CSVDALAGAFDGSYNEQFF. DNA for the CDR3: TGCAGCGTTGATGCCCTAGCGGGAGCTTTTGACGGCTCCTACAATGAGCAGTTCTTC.

This clonotype has ten or more counts. V and J are TRBV12-3 or TRBV12-4 and TRBJ2-7, with no clear D. The CDR3 sequence is 11 residues long. The V gene lost 5 bases and the J gene lost 3 bases, with 5 bases spanning the gap. CDR3: CASSRDYEQYF. CDR3 bases: TGTGCCAGCAGTAGGGACTACGAGCAGTACTTC.

Comments on this clonotype: This could be a read error, since a much larger clone is one nucleotide away. The missing conserved phenylalanine or tryptophan at the end of this CDR3 makes a read error likely. CDR3 in amino acids: CAALLYNEQFV. CDR3 nucleotides: TGTGCCGCCCTTCTGTACAATGAGCAGTTCGTC. The chain uses TRBV5-8 and TRBJ2-1, with D hard to call. The V end lost 10 bases, the J end lost 4 bases, and 9 bases lay between the germline ends. Per germline, CDR1 SGHTS and CDR2 YDEGEE. This CDR3 is 11 amino acids long.

At least ten counts were recorded for this clonotype. The junction and the germline gene differ at one end; a read error may be behind it. The genes are TRBV27 and TRBJ2-1; D uncertain. This CDR3 is built from 14 residues. Germline V gene lookup returns CDR1 MNHEY and CDR2 SMNVEV (reference sequence). The CDR3 reads CAGSDPWIVGEQFF. In DNA form, the CDR3 reads TGTGCCGGCAGCGACCCCTGGATCGTTGGGGAGCAGTTCTTC.